This T cell receptor beta chain was recovered during a study of blood T cell repertoires in COVID-19. Clones were read by immunoSEQ multiplex PCR, and TCRdb kept only the in-frame ones, dropping some. The sample includes 250,000 to 300,000 clones, around 84% of them seen just once. Specimen: peripheral blood. This receptor was identified in a man in his sixties with acute or convalescent COVID-19.

The CDR3 protein is CASSEGRLAGVDEQFF. The CDR3 nucleotides read TGTGCCAGCAGTGAAGGTAGACTAGCGGGAGTTGACGAGCAGTTCTTC. The genes are TRBV6-4 and TRBJ2-1, with 12 bases lining up with TRBD2. Germline CDR1 is MRHNA and CDR2 is SNTAGT. This CDR3 region has 16 residues. J lost 10 bases, V lost 3 bases, and 10 bases had no gene match.